This T cell receptor (beta chain) was sequenced in a study of T-cell memory formation after mild COVID-19. Remarks on this clonotype: The antigen is undetermined.

Findings of the study overall: Clones that shrank (day 15 to 85) were balanced CD4/CD8, whereas later expanders leaned CD4+.

Using its own MiXCR run on the 5' RACE reads, TCRdb lists one record per CDR3 protein. The table records about 340,000 distinct CDR3 sequences, more than 20% of them present only once. This TCR derives from a man in his late teens or twenties who had mild COVID-19 (a few samples of this study predate the infection). Cell type and time point are not known. Material: PBMCs or a T cell subset sorted from them (not recorded which).

CDR3 bases: TGCGCCAGCAGCCTGTGGACTAGCGGGGGCTCCTACAATGAGCAGTTCTTC. Encoded protein: CASSLWTSGGSYNEQFF. The chain joins TRBV5-1 to TRBJ2-1, with 13 bases matching TRBD2. J lost 0 bases, V lost 4 bases, and 4 bases had no gene match. Germline V gene data show CDR1 as SGHRS and CDR2 as YFSETQ. The CDR3 contains 17 residues.